This is a list of T cell receptor beta chains from one sample in a study of blood T cell repertoires in COVID-19. Some clones are missing from TCRdb's copy, which holds only in-frame ones; the method was immunoSEQ multiplex PCR. The repertoire includes more than 95,000 clones, roughly three quarters of them detected once, and more than 35% sits in the top ten. Material: peripheral blood. These receptors all come from a man aged 40-50 years with active or convalescent COVID-19. Each CDR3 is given with its conserved first and last residue. Fields, in order: clone size, D gene, V gene, J gene, CDR3 protein, CDR3 DNA. D genes are given only for firm matches. Clone size is given for some rows only: seen once, a few or many times, or a class if the clone is expanded.

NA	NA	TRBV28	TRBJ1-6	CASSSPQGPNSPLHF	TGTGCCAGCAGTTCCCCCCAGGGCCCAAATTCACCCCTCCACTTT
once	NA	TRBV10-3	TRBJ1-1	CAITQQAGGTEAFF	TGTGCCATCACCCAACAGGCCGGGGGCACTGAAGCTTTCTTT
many	TRBD2	TRBV5-1	TRBJ2-7	CASSWGLSYEQYF	TGCGCCAGCAGCTGGGGACTATCCTACGAGCAGTACTTC
NA	NA	TRBV5-1	TRBJ1-2	CASSWWAGPNYGYTF	TGCGCCAGCAGCTGGTGGGCAGGGCCTAACTATGGCTACACCTTC
NA	NA	TRBV14	TRBJ1-2	CASGQAYGYTF	TGTGCCAGCGGGCAGGCCTATGGCTACACCTTC
few	NA	TRBV6-5	TRBJ2-2	CASAGGTGELFF	TGTGCCAGCGCCGGGGGAACCGGGGAGCTGTTTTTT
NA	NA	TRBV15	TRBJ1-5	CATFDSETGSNQPQHF	TGTGCCACCTTCGATTCCGAGACAGGCAGCAATCAGCCCCAGCATTTT
NA	TRBD1	TRBV11-2	TRBJ2-7	CASSAGTGNSYEQYF	TGTGCCAGCAGCGCCGGGACAGGAAACTCCTACGAGCAGTACTTC
few	NA	TRBV28	TRBJ2-7	CASSLGREQYF	TGTGCCAGCAGTTTAGGGAGAGAGCAGTACTTC
NA	NA	TRBV9	TRBJ2-5	CASSAGPGTQYF	TGTGCCAGCAGCGCAGGGCCAGGGACCCAGTACTTC
NA	NA	TRBV29-1	TRBJ1-2	CSVEGDTDGYTF	TGCAGCGTTGAGGGGGACACAGATGGCTACACCTTC
NA	TRBD1	TRBV2	TRBJ1-5	CASTQGASNQPQHF	TGTGCCAGCACCCAGGGGGCGAGCAATCAGCCCCAGCATTTT
few	NA	TRBV3-1/TRBV3-2	TRBJ1-4	CASSQVEGAGVNEKLFF	TGTGCCAGCAGCCAAGTAGAAGGAGCAGGGGTTAATGAAAAACTGTTTTTT
NA	NA	TRBV4-1	TRBJ1-2	CASSQKSTAPGYTF	TGCGCCAGCAGCCAGAAGAGCACTGCCCCAGGCTACACCTTC
few	NA	TRBV5-4	TRBJ1-2	CASTQTGMVYGYTF	TGTGCCAGCACCCAAACAGGGATGGTCTATGGCTACACCTTC
NA	NA	TRBV10-3	TRBJ2-1	CAIRADSANEQFF	TGTGCCATCAGAGCAGACAGCGCCAATGAGCAGTTCTTC
NA	TRBD1	TRBV7-9	TRBJ1-3	CASSLMTGAGNTIYF	TGTGCCAGCAGCTTAATGACAGGGGCAGGAAACACCATATATTTT
NA	NA	TRBV2	TRBJ2-1	CASSLWQYNEQFF	TGTGCCAGCAGTTTGTGGCAGTACAATGAGCAGTTCTTC
NA	TRBD1	TRBV30	TRBJ1-1	CAWSGQGRAEAFF	TGTGCCTGGAGTGGACAGGGGCGGGCTGAAGCTTTCTTT
NA	NA	TRBV30	TRBJ1-1	CASPPGGW	TGTGCCTCCCCTCCCGGTGGTTGG
NA	TRBD1	TRBV4-3	TRBJ1-4	CASSQDLRQGGEKLFF	TGCGCCAGCAGCCAAGATCTACGACAGGGTGGTGAAAAACTGTTTTTT
NA	TRBD2	TRBV3-1/TRBV3-2	TRBJ2-7	CASSQGLASYEQYF	TGTGCCAGCAGCCAGGGACTAGCGTCCTACGAGCAGTACTTC
NA	NA	TRBV11-2	TRBJ2-2	CASSLYTGELFF	TGTGCCAGCAGCTTATATACCGGGGAGCTGTTTTTT
few	TRBD1	TRBV2	TRBJ1-1	CASSEDLSVTGGMNTEAFF	TGTGCCAGCAGTGAAGATTTGAGTGTGACAGGGGGCATGAACACTGAAGCTTTCTTT
NA	TRBD2	TRBV19	TRBJ2-3	CASRKTSGESGTQYF	TGTGCCAGCCGTAAGACTAGCGGGGAGTCGGGTACGCAGTATTTT
NA	TRBD1	TRBV30	TRBJ1-4	CAWGSGQTNWGEKLFF	TGTGCCTGGGGCTCGGGACAGACAAATTGGGGTGAAAAACTGTTTTTT
once	NA	TRBV28	TRBJ2-4	CASSPSRAKNIQYF	TGTGCCAGCAGTCCCTCCCGAGCCAAAAACATTCAGTACTTC
NA	NA	TRBV2	TRBJ1-2	CASSRTVSVYGYTF	TGTGCCAGCAGTAGGACAGTAAGCGTCTATGGCTACACCTTC
NA	NA	TRBV7-3	TRBJ1-1	CASSLGPLNTEAFF	TGTGCCAGCAGCTTAGGGCCGCTGAACACTGAAGCTTTCTTT
NA	NA	TRBV7-9	TRBJ1-5	CASSFSGQINQPQHF	TGTGCCAGCAGCTTCAGCGGGCAGATAAATCAGCCCCAGCATTTT
NA	TRBD1	TRBV7-9	TRBJ1-1	CASSSQGANTEAFF	TGTGCCAGCAGCTCCCAGGGGGCGAACACTGAAGCTTTCTTT
NA	TRBD1	TRBV13	TRBJ1-4	CASSLKTGGASSNEKLFF	TGTGCCAGCAGCCTCAAGACAGGGGGCGCCTCGTCTAATGAAAAACTGTTTTTT
once	NA	TRBV7-9	TRBJ1-2	CASSFGPRNGYTF	TGTGCCAGCAGCTTTGGTCCGAGGAATGGCTACACCTTC
NA	NA	TRBV19	TRBJ1-4	CASSISGLREKLFF	TGTGCCAGTAGTATATCAGGGTTACGCGAAAAACTGTTTTTT
few	NA	TRBV5-4	TRBJ1-2	CASSTWIGGQGYTF	TGTGCCAGCAGCACCTGGATCGGGGGTCAAGGCTACACCTTC
NA	NA	TRBV28	TRBJ1-2	CASSRHTNYGYTF	TGTGCCAGCAGTCGACATACGAACTATGGCTACACCTTC
NA	NA	TRBV20-1	TRBJ1-4	CSASRTATNEKLFF	TGCAGTGCTAGTCGGACAGCAACTAATGAAAAACTGTTTTTT
NA	NA	TRBV9	TRBJ1-2	CASSVGEGEGIRGNYGYTF	TGTGCCAGCAGCGTAGGGGAAGGGGAGGGAATACGGGGGAACTATGGCTACACCTTC
NA	NA	TRBV14	TRBJ2-6	CASSQVRWVAGANVLTF	TGTGCCAGCAGCCAAGTCCGATGGGTAGCAGGGGCCAACGTCCTGACTTTC
NA	TRBD1	TRBV2	TRBJ1-4	CASSAGTANEKLFF	TGTGCCAGCAGTGCCGGGACAGCGAATGAAAAACTGTTTTTT
NA	NA	TRBV27	TRBJ1-1	CASSGAGVMNTEAFF	TGTGCCAGCAGCGGGGCAGGGGTCATGAACACTGAAGCTTTCTTT
few	NA	TRBV4-3	TRBJ1-4	CASSQDGWQVEKLFF	TGCGCCAGCAGCCAAGATGGCTGGCAGGTCGAAAAACTGTTTTTT
NA	NA	TRBV6-5	TRBJ1-3	CASRAGARNTIYF	TGTGCCAGCAGGGCAGGGGCTCGAAACACCATATATTTT
NA	NA	TRBV5-1	TRBJ1-1	CASGVQGGGGEGTEAFF	TGCGCCAGCGGGGTTCAGGGAGGGGGAGGAGAAGGAACTGAAGCTTTCTTT
NA	NA	TRBV28	TRBJ2-7	CASSLLREQYF	TGTGCCAGCAGTTTATTGCGGGAGCAGTACTTC
once	TRBD1	TRBV9	TRBJ1-1	CASSVGTEAMNTEAFF	TGTGCCAGCAGCGTTGGGACAGAGGCCATGAACACTGAAGCTTTCTTT
NA	TRBD1	TRBV27	TRBJ2-5	CASSLYGQATQYF	TGTGCCAGCAGTTTATACGGACAGGCGACCCAGTACTTC
NA	NA	TRBV19	TRBJ1-5	CASSIEAWGHPSSPQHF	TGTGCCAGTAGTATCGAGGCCTGGGGGCACCCGTCTTCGCCCCAGCATTTT
NA	NA	TRBV10-1	TRBJ1-1	CASSGQQGETEAFF	TGCGCCAGCAGTGGCCAACAGGGAGAGACTGAAGCTTTCTTT
few	TRBD1	TRBV9	TRBJ1-2	CASTGQGTRGYTF	TGTGCCAGCACCGGACAGGGAACGAGGGGCTACACCTTC
NA	NA	TRBV10-3	TRBJ1-1	CAISWTDQDEAFF	TGTGCCATCTCCTGGACTGACCAGGATGAAGCTTTCTTT
NA	NA	TRBV11-2	TRBJ2-7	CASSLVLPKEQYF	TGTGCCAGCAGCTTAGTCCTGCCTAAAGAGCAGTACTTC
NA	NA	TRBV11-2	TRBJ2-2	CASSLARTTGTGELFF	TGTGCCAGCAGCTTAGCTAGGACGACAGGCACCGGGGAGCTGTTTTTT
NA	NA	TRBV4-3	TRBJ1-4	CASSQVIGTTNEKLFF	TGCGCCAGCAGCCAAGTCATCGGGACTACTAATGAAAAACTGTTTTTT
NA	TRBD1	TRBV7-2	TRBJ1-1	CASSLAATGEAFF	TGTGCCAGCAGCTTAGCGGCGACAGGGGAAGCTTTCTTT
NA	NA	TRBV28	TRBJ1-6	CASSTAGALVRDSPLHF	TGTGCCAGCAGTACCGCGGGGGCTTTAGTCCGAGATTCACCCCTCCACTTT
once	NA	TRBV5-5	TRBJ2-7	CASSPQWGLEDKQYF	TGTGCCAGCAGCCCACAATGGGGACTGGAGGACAAGCAGTACTTC
NA	TRBD2	TRBV28	TRBJ2-3	CASRTSGGEDTQYF	TGCGCCAGCAGGACTAGCGGGGGGGAAGATACGCAGTATTTT